This TCR beta chain was sequenced in a study of T cell repertoires in cytomegalovirus infection. Study information: Public TCR beta signatures indicated both CMV infection and matching HLA type.

The length of the CDR3 is 14 residues. Germline V gene lookup returns CDR1 LNHDA and CDR2 SQIVND (reference sequence). With 3 bases clipped from V and 6 bases from J, the junction kept 4 bases outside the gene matches. In regard to this clonotype: Its specificity is unknown.

Study conclusions and caveats: Adding up the frequency of public TCR beta families identified people who carried CMV plus the relevant HLA. Ex vivo, HLA-C-restricted CMV-specific TCR beta clonotypes prevailed over the rest of the response.

TCRdb re-analysed the reads in MiXCR, keeping a single row per CDR3 protein. Of fewer than 250,000 distinct CDR3 sequences listed, approximately 22% were seen once; the top ten hold 18%. The sequencing input was CD8+ T cells from PBMCs. This clonotype was sampled from a human donor in good health (CMV status not recorded). Some clones in this sample may be carry-over from other donors' samples. The V and J genes are TRBV19 and TRBJ2-1; TRBD2 matches 8 bases. This CDR3 reads CASSISGGGNEQFF. CDR3 coding DNA: TGTGCCAGTAGTATTTCGGGGGGGGGCAATGAGCAGTTCTTC.